A single sample is the source of the 14 T cell receptor beta chains below, sequenced in a study of CD8 T cells in Susac syndrome. Random-hexamer reverse transcription was applied to roughly 0.5 to 1 ug RNA. From the immunoSEQ multiplex PCR reads, TCRdb called clonotypes with MiXCR, one entry per CDR3 protein. The sample has over 150,000 distinct CDR3 sequences, over 90% seen once; the top ten hold around 0.094%. Sequencing was done on a sample of CD4+ T cells from PBMCs. The receptors shown here come from a human donor with Susac syndrome.

J is TRBJ1-1 and V is TRBV19; 8 bases match TRBD1. Germline-derived CDR1 and CDR2 are LNHDA and SQIVND (reference sequence). The trim removed 7 bases at V and 5 bases at J, leaving 6 bases unmatched. This CDR3 contains 13 residues. The CDR3 DNA sequence: TGTGCCAGTACCCCGGACAGGGAAACTGAAGCTTTCTTT. It translates to CASTPDRETEAFF.

This chain connects TRBV7-2 to TRBJ2-1, with 9 bases aligning to TRBD2. Germline V gives CDR1 SGHTA, CDR2 FQGNSA. The CDR3 covers 17 residues. Losses at the gene ends were 4 bases for V and 5 bases for J; bases not matched to a gene: 12. The CDR3 sequence: CASSYSPGTSKDNEQFF. The CDR3 DNA reads as TGTGCCAGCAGCTATAGTCCGGGGACTAGCAAGGACAATGAGCAGTTCTTC. Drawing the rest from reference TRBV7-2 and TRBJ2-1, the complete variable domain is GAGVSQSPSNKVTEKGKDVELRCDPISGHTALYWYRQSLGQGLEFLIYFQGNSAPDKSGLPSDRFSAERTGGSVSTLTIQRTQQEDSAVYLCASSYSPGTSKDNEQFFGPGTRLTVL.

V usage is TRBV3-1 and J usage is TRBJ2-3; 8 positions agree with TRBD2. V shed 1 base, J shed 7 bases, and the junction held 7 bases outside the gene matches. The CDR3 is 15 amino acids. Germline assignment: CDR1 LGHDT and CDR2 YNNKEL (reference sequence). The CDR3 sequence is CASSQVGGDRNTQYF. CDR3 nucleotide sequence: TGTGCCAGCAGCCAAGTCGGGGGGGACCGGAATACGCAGTATTTT.

V gene TRBV6-5 combines with J gene TRBJ1-5, with a possible D match to TRBD1 (6 bases). V shed 6 bases and J shed 4 bases, with 10 bases lying between them. This CDR3 comprises 13 residues. Germline CDR1 is MNHEY and CDR2 is SVGAGI. DNA for the CDR3: TGTGCCAGCAGCCGGGGGCGTAATCAGCCCCAGCATTTT. Translated, it gives CASSRGRNQPQHF.

The chain is built from TRBV21-1 and TRBJ1-1. TRBV21-1 represents a pseudogene. This CDR3 region has 16 residues. The CDR3 DNA sequence: TGTGCCAGCAGCATCGGGACTGGCATCCAGGACACTGAAGCTTTCTTT. Its translation: CASSIGTGIQDTEAFF.

On this clonotype itself: One end of the junction is discordant with germline, which a read error may explain. V gene TRBV28 combines with J gene TRBJ2-7; TRBD1 aligns across 9 bases. Germline CDR1 reads MDHEN; CDR2 reads SYDVKM. The CDR3 is 13 amino acids. DNA of the CDR3: TGTGCCAGCAGTCCCGGGACAGGGATTCTCATGCGGTTC. It encodes CASSPGTGILMRF.

V usage is TRBV30 and J usage is TRBJ1-5; D unresolved. Germline CDR1 reads GTSNPN; CDR2 reads SVGIG (reference sequence). The CDR3 has 15 residues. The germline V and J ends were trimmed by 4 bases and 3 bases, with 16 bases remaining between them. CDR3 region: CAWTSRGGDNQPQHF. DNA of the CDR3: TGTGCCTGGACTTCACGCGGTGGAGACAATCAGCCCCAGCATTTT.

The chain couples TRBV6-2 or TRBV6-3 to TRBJ1-5; no reliable D call. There are 16 residues in the CDR3. Per germline, CDR1 MNHEY and CDR2 SVGEGT. V lost 2 bases and J 0 bases, leaving 11 bases between the germline ends. CDR3 sequence reads: CASSYGGAPSNQPQHF. The CDR3 nucleotides read TGTGCCAGCAGTTACGGCGGTGCCCCTAGCAATCAGCCCCAGCATTTT.

The rearrangement links TRBV20-1 to TRBJ1-5; D unresolved. The CDR3 consists of 14 residues. From germline, CDR1 is DFQATT and CDR2 SNEGSKA (reference sequence). V lost 2 bases to trimming and J lost 4 bases, with 12 bases between them. This chain's CDR3 is CSARIERDNQPQHF. In DNA, the CDR3 is TGCAGTGCTAGAATTGAAAGAGATAATCAGCCCCAGCATTTT.

The V and J genes are TRBV20-1 and TRBJ2-7, with D tentatively TRBD1 (6 bases). CDR3 length equals 14 residues. Germline CDR1 reads DFQATT; CDR2 reads SNEGSKA (reference sequence). Trimming took 3 bases from V and 3 from J, leaving 15 bases between them. This CDR3 is CSARIRGKLYEQYF. The CDR3 DNA sequence: TGCAGTGCTAGGATTAGGGGGAAACTCTACGAGCAGTACTTC.

The chain couples TRBV19 to TRBJ2-3; no firm D call. Germline loops: CDR1 LNHDA, CDR2 SQIVND (reference sequence). V lost 4 bases to trimming and J lost 0 bases, with 5 bases between them. The CDR3 sequence is 13 residues long. CDR3 protein: CASSTESTDTQYF. CDR3 in DNA: TGTGCCAGTAGTACTGAAAGCACAGATACGCAGTATTTT.

The chain couples TRBV30 to TRBJ1-5; D gene ambiguous. Trimming took 1 base from V and 0 from J, leaving 10 bases between them. Germline V gene data show CDR1 as GTSNPN and CDR2 as SVGIG (reference sequence). The CDR3 extends over 15 amino acids. The CDR3 is CAWSDKGYSNQPQHF. Written as DNA, the CDR3 is TGTGCCTGGAGTGATAAGGGTTATAGCAATCAGCCCCAGCATTTT.

The chain combines TRBV3-1 with TRBJ1-5, with D uncertain. This CDR3 comprises 14 residues. Germline V CDR1 and CDR2: LGHDT, YNNKEL (reference sequence). V was shortened by 1 base and J by 7 bases, with 11 bases between the two germline ends. The CDR3 sequence: CASSQGKGNQPQHF. CDR3 sequence (DNA): TGTGCCAGCAGCCAAGGCAAAGGGAACCAGCCCCAGCATTTT.

CDR3: CATSDGWNNEQFF. Written as DNA, the CDR3 is TGTGCCACCAGTGATGGTTGGAACAATGAGCAGTTCTTC. This rearrangement joins TRBV24-1 to TRBJ2-1, with D unclear. Looked up from germline, CDR1 is KGHDR and CDR2 is SFDVKD. Trimming removed 3 bases at V and 5 bases at J, with 7 bases between. This CDR3 has 13 amino acids.